A selection of T cell receptor beta chains follows, all from one sample in a study of blood T cells in healthy people across ages. TCRdb redid the calling of the 5' RACE reads with MiXCR, one entry per CDR3 protein. The repertoire has approximately 1.5 million distinct CDR3 sequences, roughly 30% of them found once; the top ten carry around 10%. The sample consisted of blood. The receptor set was obtained from a woman aged 30 to 39 in good health. Both conserved end residues are part of each CDR3. A D gene is named only where the DNA matches it firmly. Size values are once, few and many counts, or a class for expanded clones, and some rows have none.

clone size: few; D gene: TRBD1; J gene: TRBJ1-2; V gene: TRBV7-6; CDR3 DNA: TGTGCCAGCAGCCCCTCCTCCGGGACAGGGGACTATGGCTACACCTTC; CDR3 protein: CASSPSSGTGDYGYTF
clone size: few; D gene: .; J gene: TRBJ2-3; V gene: TRBV11-2; CDR3 DNA: TGTGCCAGCAGCTTAGAATCTAGCGAACATACGCAGTATTTT; CDR3 protein: CASSLESSEHTQYF
clone size: few; D gene: TRBD1; J gene: TRBJ2-7; V gene: TRBV6-2/TRBV6-3; CDR3 DNA: TGTGCCAGCAGTTCTTGGACAGGACAGAAACCCTACGAGCAGTACTTC; CDR3 protein: CASSSWTGQKPYEQYF
clone size: few; D gene: .; J gene: TRBJ2-7; V gene: TRBV20-1; CDR3 DNA: TGCAGTGCTAGGCAGGGTCATAGGGACGAGCAGTACTTC; CDR3 protein: CSARQGHRDEQYF
clone size: few; D gene: .; J gene: TRBJ2-3; V gene: TRBV5-8; CDR3 DNA: TGTGCCAGCAGTACTAGGGGGACCCCTCGCACAGATACGCAGTATTTT; CDR3 protein: CASSTRGTPRTDTQYF
clone size: many; D gene: .; J gene: TRBJ2-6; V gene: TRBV4-2; CDR3 DNA: TGTGCCAGCAGCCAAGCCGCTAGTTCTGGGGCCAACGTCCTGACTTTC; CDR3 protein: CASSQAASSGANVLTF
clone size: .; D gene: .; J gene: TRBJ2-3; V gene: TRBV29-1; CDR3 DNA: TGCAGCGTGGATACTACAGATCCGCAGTATTTT; CDR3 protein: CSVDTTDPQYF
clone size: few; D gene: .; J gene: TRBJ1-2; V gene: TRBV3-1; CDR3 DNA: TGTGCCAGCAGCCCCTTAAGCTATAACTATGGCTACACCTTC; CDR3 protein: CASSPLSYNYGYTF
clone size: few; D gene: TRBD2; J gene: TRBJ2-5; V gene: TRBV4-1; CDR3 DNA: TGCGCCAGCAGCCTTCAACCCCGGACTAGCGGGAGGGCCCAGCAAGAGACCCAGTACTTC; CDR3 protein: CASSLQPRTSGRAQQETQYF
clone size: .; D gene: TRBD1; J gene: TRBJ2-3; V gene: TRBV10-2; CDR3 DNA: TGCGCCAGCAGTCCCCAGGGGGCTCTTAGCACAGATACGCAGTATTTT; CDR3 protein: CASSPQGALSTDTQYF
clone size: .; D gene: TRBD1; J gene: TRBJ2-2; V gene: TRBV7-2; CDR3 DNA: TGTGCCAGCAGCTTAGGGTACAGGGGGGACACCGGGGAGCTGTTTTTT; CDR3 protein: CASSLGYRGDTGELFF
clone size: few; D gene: TRBD1; J gene: TRBJ1-5; V gene: TRBV6-1; CDR3 DNA: TGTGCCAGCAGGGACAGGGGGTGGCAGCCCCAGCATTTT; CDR3 protein: CASRDRGWQPQHF
clone size: .; D gene: .; J gene: TRBJ2-1; V gene: TRBV29-1; CDR3 DNA: TGCAGCGTTGAACGACTAACCAGCTCCTACAATGAGCAGTTCTTC; CDR3 protein: CSVERLTSSYNEQFF
clone size: few; D gene: .; J gene: TRBJ2-5; V gene: TRBV14; CDR3 DNA: TGTGCCAGCAGCCAGATGATGGGGCAACAAGAGACCCAGTACTTC; CDR3 protein: CASSQMMGQQETQYF
clone size: .; D gene: .; J gene: TRBJ2-1; V gene: TRBV2; CDR3 DNA: TGTGCCAGCAAGGGGGAGGTCAACGAGCAGTTCTTC; CDR3 protein: CASKGEVNEQFF
clone size: .; D gene: .; J gene: TRBJ2-1; V gene: TRBV7-9; CDR3 DNA: TGTGCCAGCAGCTTCCACCGGAGCTCCTACAATGAGCAGTTCTTC; CDR3 protein: CASSFHRSSYNEQFF
clone size: .; D gene: .; J gene: TRBJ1-1; V gene: TRBV18; CDR3 DNA: TGTGCCAGCTCACCATCGACGTCAGCTGAGGCTTTCTTT; CDR3 protein: CASSPSTSAEAFF
clone size: few; D gene: .; J gene: TRBJ2-1; V gene: TRBV27; CDR3 DNA: TGTGCCAGCAGTAGGGAACAGGGCAATGAGCAGTTCTTC; CDR3 protein: CASSREQGNEQFF
clone size: .; D gene: TRBD2; J gene: TRBJ2-3; V gene: TRBV12-3/TRBV12-4; CDR3 DNA: TGTGCCAGCACCCAAGGACTAGGAGTGCTCACAGATACGCAGTATTTT; CDR3 protein: CASTQGLGVLTDTQYF
clone size: .; D gene: TRBD1; J gene: TRBJ2-7; V gene: TRBV3-1; CDR3 DNA: TGTGCCAGCAGCCAGGGACAGGGAAAAGACGAGCAGTACTTC; CDR3 protein: CASSQGQGKDEQYF
clone size: .; D gene: .; J gene: TRBJ2-2; V gene: TRBV5-1; CDR3 DNA: TGCGCCAGCAGCGTAAGGAATCTGAACACCGGGGAGCTGTTTTTT; CDR3 protein: CASSVRNLNTGELFF
clone size: once; D gene: .; J gene: TRBJ2-5; V gene: TRBV3-1; CDR3 DNA: TGTGCCAGCAGCCAAGCGCCGTACGAGCGGTACTTC; CDR3 protein: CASSQAPYERYF